Detailed here is one T cell receptor beta chain. The entry originates in a study of blood T cell repertoires in COVID-19. About the research overall: Both acute and convalescent COVID-19 samples were obtained from the United States, Italy and Spain.

As handled by the study authors: The assay estimated nucleated cells by amplifying reference gene primers. The repertoire was sequenced with immunoSEQ multiplex PCR; TCRdb's copy has only in-frame clones and lacks some. The V and J calls and clone size are taken from that table; D and trimming were inferred from the DNA. The sample gives roughly 280,000 clones, roughly 83% of which show up once; about 4.5% is in the top ten. The V and J ends lost 8 bases and 0 bases respectively, with 20 bases between them. Germline CDR1 reads SNHLY; CDR2 reads FYNNEI. The length of the CDR3 is 17 residues. This TCR came from a man aged 55 to 69 who had recovered from COVID-19. Sample: peripheral blood. The chain joins TRBV2 to TRBJ1-5; a possible D gene is TRBD1 (5 bases). CDR3 loop: CASSHRGVQYSNQPQHF. The CDR3 nucleotides read TGTGCCAGCTCCCATAGGGGCGTTCAATATAGCAATCAGCCCCAGCATTTT. Using reference TRBV2 and TRBJ1-5 for the parts outside the CDR3, the full variable domain is EPEVTQTPSHQVTQMGQEVILRCVPISNHLYFYWYRQILGQKVEFLVSFYNNEISEKSEIFDDQFSVERPDGSNFTLKIRSTKLEDSAMYFCASSHRGVQYSNQPQHFGDGTRLSIL.